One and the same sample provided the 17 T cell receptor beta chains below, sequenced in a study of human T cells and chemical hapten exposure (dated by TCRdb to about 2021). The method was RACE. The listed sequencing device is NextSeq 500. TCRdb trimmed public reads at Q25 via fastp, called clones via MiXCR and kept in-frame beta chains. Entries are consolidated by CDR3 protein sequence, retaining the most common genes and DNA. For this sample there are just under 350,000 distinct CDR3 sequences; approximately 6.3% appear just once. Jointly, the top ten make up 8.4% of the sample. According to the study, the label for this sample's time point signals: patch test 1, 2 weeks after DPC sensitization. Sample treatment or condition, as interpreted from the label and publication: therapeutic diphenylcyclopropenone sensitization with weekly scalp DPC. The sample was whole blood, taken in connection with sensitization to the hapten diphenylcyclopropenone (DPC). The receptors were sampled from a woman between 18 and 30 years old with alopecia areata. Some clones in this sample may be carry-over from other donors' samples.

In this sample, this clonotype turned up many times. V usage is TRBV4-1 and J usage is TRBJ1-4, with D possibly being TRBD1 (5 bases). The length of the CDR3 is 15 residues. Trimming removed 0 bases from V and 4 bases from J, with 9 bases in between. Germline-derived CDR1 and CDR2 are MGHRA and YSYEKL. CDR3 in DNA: TGCGCCAGCAGCCAAGATCACAGGATTAATGAAAAACTGTTTTTT. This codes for CASSQDHRINEKLFF.

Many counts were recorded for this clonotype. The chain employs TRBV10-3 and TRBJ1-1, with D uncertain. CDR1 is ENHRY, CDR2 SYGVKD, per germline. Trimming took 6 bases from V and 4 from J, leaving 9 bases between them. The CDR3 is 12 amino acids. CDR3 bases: TGTGCCATCAGCCCTGATGGCACTGAAGCTTTCTTT. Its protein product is CAISPDGTEAFF.

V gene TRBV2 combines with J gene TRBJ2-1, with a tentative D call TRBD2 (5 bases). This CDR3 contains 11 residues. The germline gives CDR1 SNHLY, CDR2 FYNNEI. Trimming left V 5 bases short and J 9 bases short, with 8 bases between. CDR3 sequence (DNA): TGTGCCAGCAGTTACGCGGGTGAGCAGTTCTTC. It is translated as CASSYAGEQFF.

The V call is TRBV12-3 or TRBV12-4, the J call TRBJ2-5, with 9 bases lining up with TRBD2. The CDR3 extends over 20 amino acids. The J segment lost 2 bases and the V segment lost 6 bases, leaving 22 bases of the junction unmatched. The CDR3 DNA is TGTGCCAGCAGCCGAAATAGGGCTAGCGGGGCTCAGGATATACAAGAGACCCAGTACTTC. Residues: CASSRNRASGAQDIQETQYF.

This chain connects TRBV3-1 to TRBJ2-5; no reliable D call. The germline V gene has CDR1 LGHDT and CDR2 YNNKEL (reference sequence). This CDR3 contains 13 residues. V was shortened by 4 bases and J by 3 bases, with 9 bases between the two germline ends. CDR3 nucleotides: TGTGCCAGCAGCCCCTCTGTGGAAGAGACCCAGTACTTC. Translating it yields CASSPSVEETQYF.

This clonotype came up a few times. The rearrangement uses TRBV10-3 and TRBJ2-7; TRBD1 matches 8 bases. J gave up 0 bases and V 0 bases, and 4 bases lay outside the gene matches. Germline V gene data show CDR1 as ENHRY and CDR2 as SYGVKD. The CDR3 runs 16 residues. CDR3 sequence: CAISESRTGFSYEQYF. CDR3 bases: TGTGCCATCAGTGAGTCCCGGACAGGGTTCTCCTACGAGCAGTACTTC.

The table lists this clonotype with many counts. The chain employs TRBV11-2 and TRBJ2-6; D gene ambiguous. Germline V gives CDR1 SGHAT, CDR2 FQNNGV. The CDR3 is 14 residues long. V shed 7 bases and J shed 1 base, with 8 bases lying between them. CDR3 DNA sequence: TGTGCCAGCACCTCCCTATCTGGGGCCAACGTCCTGACTTTC. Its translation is CASTSLSGANVLTF.

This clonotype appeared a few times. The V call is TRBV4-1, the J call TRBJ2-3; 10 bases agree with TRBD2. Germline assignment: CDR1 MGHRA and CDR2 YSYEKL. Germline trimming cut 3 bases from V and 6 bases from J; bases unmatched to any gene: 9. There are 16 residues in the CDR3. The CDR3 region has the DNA TGCGCCAGCAGCCAGTCCAGCGGGGGGGCCGAGGATACGCAGTATTTT. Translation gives CASSQSSGGAEDTQYF.

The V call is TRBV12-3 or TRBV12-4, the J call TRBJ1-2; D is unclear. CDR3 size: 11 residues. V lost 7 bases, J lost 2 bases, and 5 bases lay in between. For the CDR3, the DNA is TGTGCCAGCACCAACAACTATGGCTACACCTTC. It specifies CASTNNYGYTF.

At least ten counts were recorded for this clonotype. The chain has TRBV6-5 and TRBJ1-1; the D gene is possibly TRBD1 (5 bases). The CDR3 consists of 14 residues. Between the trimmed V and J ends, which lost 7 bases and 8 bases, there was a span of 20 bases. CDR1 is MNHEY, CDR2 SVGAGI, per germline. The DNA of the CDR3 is TGTGCCAGCACCAACCTTTACGGGGGAATAGAAGCTTTCTTT. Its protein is CASTNLYGGIEAFF.

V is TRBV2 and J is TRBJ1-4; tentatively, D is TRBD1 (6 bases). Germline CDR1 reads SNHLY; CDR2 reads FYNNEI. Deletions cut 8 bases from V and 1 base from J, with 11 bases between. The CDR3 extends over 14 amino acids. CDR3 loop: CASDIQGTNEKLFF. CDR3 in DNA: TGTGCCAGCGATATACAGGGAACTAATGAAAAACTGTTTTTT. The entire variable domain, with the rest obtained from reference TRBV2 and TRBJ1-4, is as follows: EPEVTQTPSHQVTQMGQEVILRCVPISNHLYFYWYRQILGQKVEFLVSFYNNEISEKSEIFDDQFSVERPDGSNFTLKIRSTKLEDSAMYFCASDIQGTNEKLFFGSGTQLSVL.

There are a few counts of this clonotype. The CDR3 DNA follows: TGTGCCAGCAGTTACACAAGCCTGGGACAGGGATTAGGAACTGAAGCTTTCTTT. Its protein is CASSYTSLGQGLGTEAFF. The chain combines TRBV6-5 with TRBJ1-1, with 9 bases aligning to TRBD1. CDR3 size: 18 residues. Germline V gene lookup returns CDR1 MNHEY and CDR2 SVGAGI. Trimming removed 2 bases from V and 5 bases from J; junction bases left unmatched: 15.

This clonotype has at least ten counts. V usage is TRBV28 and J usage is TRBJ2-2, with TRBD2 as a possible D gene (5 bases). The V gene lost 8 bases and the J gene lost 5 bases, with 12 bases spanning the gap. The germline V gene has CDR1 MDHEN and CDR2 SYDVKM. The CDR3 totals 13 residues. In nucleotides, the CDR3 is TGTGCCAGCGCAACCCGGGGTACCGGGGAGCTGTTTTTT. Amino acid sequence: CASATRGTGELFF.

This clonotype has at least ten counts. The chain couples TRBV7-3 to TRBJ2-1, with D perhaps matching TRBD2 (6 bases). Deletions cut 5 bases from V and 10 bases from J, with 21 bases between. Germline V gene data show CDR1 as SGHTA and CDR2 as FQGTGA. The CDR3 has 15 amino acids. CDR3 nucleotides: TGTGCCAGCAGCCAGATGCAGGCCGGGCGGGGAGAGCAGTTCTTC. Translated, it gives CASSQMQAGRGEQFF.

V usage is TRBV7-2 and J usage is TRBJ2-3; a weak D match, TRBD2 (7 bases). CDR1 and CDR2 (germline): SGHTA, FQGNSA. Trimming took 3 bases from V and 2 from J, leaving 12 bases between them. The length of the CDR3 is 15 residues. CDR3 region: CASSFRGGATDTQYF. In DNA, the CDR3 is TGTGCCAGCAGCTTCAGGGGAGGGGCCACAGATACGCAGTATTTT.

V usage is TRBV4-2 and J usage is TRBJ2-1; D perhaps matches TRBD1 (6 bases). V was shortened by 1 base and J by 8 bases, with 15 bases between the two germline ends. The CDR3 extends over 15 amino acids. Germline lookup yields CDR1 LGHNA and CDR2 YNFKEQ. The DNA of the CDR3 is TGTGCCAGCAGCCAAGTGGGGGCCGAGGGCCATGAGCAGTTCTTC. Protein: CASSQVGAEGHEQFF.

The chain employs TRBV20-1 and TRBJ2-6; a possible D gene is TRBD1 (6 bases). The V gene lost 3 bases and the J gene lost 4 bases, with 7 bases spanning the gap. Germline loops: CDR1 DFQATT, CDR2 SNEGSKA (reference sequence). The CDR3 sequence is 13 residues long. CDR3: CSARGAGANVLTF. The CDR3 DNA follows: TGCAGTGCTAGGGGGGCCGGGGCCAACGTCCTGACTTTC.